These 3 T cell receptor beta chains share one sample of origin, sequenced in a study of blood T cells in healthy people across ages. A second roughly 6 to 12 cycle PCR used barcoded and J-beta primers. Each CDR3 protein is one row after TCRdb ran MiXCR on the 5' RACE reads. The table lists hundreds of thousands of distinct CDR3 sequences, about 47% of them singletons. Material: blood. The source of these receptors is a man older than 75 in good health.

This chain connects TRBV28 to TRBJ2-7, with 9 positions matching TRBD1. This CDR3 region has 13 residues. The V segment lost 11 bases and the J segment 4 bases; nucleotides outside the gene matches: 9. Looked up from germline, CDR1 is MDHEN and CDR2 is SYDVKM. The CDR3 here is CAVRDRVSYEQYF. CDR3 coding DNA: TGTGCCGTCCGGGACAGGGTGTCTTACGAGCAGTACTTC.

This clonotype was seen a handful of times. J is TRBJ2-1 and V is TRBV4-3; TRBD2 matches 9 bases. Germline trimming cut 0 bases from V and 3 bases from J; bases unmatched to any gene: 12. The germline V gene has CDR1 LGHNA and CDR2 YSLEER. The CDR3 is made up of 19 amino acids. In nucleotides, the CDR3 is TGCGCCAGCAGCCAAGATGTTTTGGGAGCGGGAGGTATCTACAATGAGCAGTTCTTC. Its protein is CASSQDVLGAGGIYNEQFF.

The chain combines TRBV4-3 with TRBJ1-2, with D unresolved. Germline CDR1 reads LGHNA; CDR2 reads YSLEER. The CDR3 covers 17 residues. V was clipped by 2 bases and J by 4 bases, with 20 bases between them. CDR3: CASSQRLTFSRGYGYTF. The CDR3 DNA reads TGCGCCAGCAGCCAAAGACTGACCTTTTCAAGAGGCTATGGCTACACCTTC.